These 3 T cell receptor beta chains came from one sample sequenced in a study of T cell responses to AZD1222 COVID-19 vaccine. The protocol was immunoSEQ multiplex PCR, while the TCRdb copy is restricted to in-frame clones and leaves out a portion. The sample lists about 150,000 clones, over 80% occurring once. Specimen: peripheral blood, collected 28 days after the second AZD1222 dose. The origin of the receptors is an adult who received the AZD1222 COVID-19 vaccine.

The chain recombines TRBV3-1 (or the pseudogene TRBV3-2) with TRBJ1-1; the match to TRBD1 covers 9 bases. The ends lost 4 bases at V and 2 bases at J; junction bases unmatched: 5. The length of the CDR3 is 15 residues. The germline V gene has CDR1 LGHDT and CDR2 YNNKEL (reference sequence). This CDR3 is CASSPWGQGNTEAFF. CDR3 DNA: TGTGCCAGCAGCCCCTGGGGACAGGGAAACACTGAAGCTTTCTTT.

This clone was seen a single time. V gene TRBV29-1 combines with J gene TRBJ1-1; D not resolved. The CDR3 has 15 residues. Trimming took off 2 bases at V and 0 bases at J, with 13 bases between the two ends. The V gene's germline CDR1 is SQVTM and CDR2 ANQGSEA. CDR3 DNA: TGCAGCGTTGAAAATCGGGCAGTAATGAACACTGAAGCTTTCTTT. This translates into CSVENRAVMNTEAFF.

The chain links TRBV6-5 to TRBJ1-6, with D maybe TRBD1 (6 bases). Between the trimmed V and J ends, which lost 7 bases and 7 bases, there was a span of 17 bases. The CDR3 is 15 residues long. The V gene's germline CDR1 is MNHEY and CDR2 SVGAGI. CDR3 in amino acids: CASILSGVLNSPLHF. CDR3 DNA: TGTGCCAGCATCCTATCAGGGGTGTTAAATTCACCCCTCCACTTT.